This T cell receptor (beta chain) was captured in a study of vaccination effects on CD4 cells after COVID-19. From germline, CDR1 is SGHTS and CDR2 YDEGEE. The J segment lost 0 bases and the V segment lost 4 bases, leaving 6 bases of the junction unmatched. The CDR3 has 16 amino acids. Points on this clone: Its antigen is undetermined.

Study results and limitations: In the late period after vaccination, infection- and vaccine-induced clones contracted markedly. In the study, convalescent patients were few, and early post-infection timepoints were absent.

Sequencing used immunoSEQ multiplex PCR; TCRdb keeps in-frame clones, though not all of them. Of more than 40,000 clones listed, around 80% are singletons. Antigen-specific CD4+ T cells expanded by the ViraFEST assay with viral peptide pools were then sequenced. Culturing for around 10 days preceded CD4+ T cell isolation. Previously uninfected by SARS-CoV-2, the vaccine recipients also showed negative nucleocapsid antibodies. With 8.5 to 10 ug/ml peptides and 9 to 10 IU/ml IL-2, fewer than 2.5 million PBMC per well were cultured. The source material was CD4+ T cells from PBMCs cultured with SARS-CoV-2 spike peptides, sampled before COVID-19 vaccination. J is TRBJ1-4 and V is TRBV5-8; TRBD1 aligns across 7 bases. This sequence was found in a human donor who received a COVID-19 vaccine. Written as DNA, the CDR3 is TGTGCCAGCAGCGGAACCGGGACAGCAACTAATGAAAAACTGTTTTTT. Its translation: CASSGTGTATNEKLFF.